A single sample is the source of the 13 T cell receptor beta chains below, sequenced in a study of blood T cell repertoires in COVID-19. TCRdb's table, derived via immunoSEQ multiplex PCR, lists solely in-frame clones and lacks some. The table lists some 120,000 clones, roughly 88% of them singletons, with 1% to 1.5% in the top ten. Input material: peripheral blood. The receptors stem from a woman of 80 years or more with acute or convalescent COVID-19.

The genes are TRBV6-1 and TRBJ1-2; D gene unclear. This CDR3 has 13 amino acids. Trimming removed 3 bases at V and 4 bases at J, with 9 bases between. Germline CDR1 is MNHNS and CDR2 is SASEGT. The CDR3 DNA reads TGTGCCAGCAGTGATGGCCCCGTCTATGGCTACACCTTC. Translated, it gives CASSDGPVYGYTF.

This sequence joins TRBV12-5 and TRBJ2-1; TRBD2 matches at 14 bases. V trimming: 1 base; J trimming: 4 bases; junction bases outside the gene matches: 6. This CDR3 comprises 18 residues. CDR1 is LGHNT, CDR2 FRNRAP, per germline. CDR3 in amino acids: CASGLAWTSGGSYNEQFF. DNA of the CDR3: TGTGCTAGTGGTTTGGCCTGGACTAGCGGGGGGTCTTACAATGAGCAGTTCTTC.

This clone occurred once. V is TRBV9 and J is TRBJ2-3; D is undetermined. V lost 0 bases and J lost 8, with 13 bases in between. In germline, CDR1 is SGDLS, CDR2 YYNGEE. The CDR3 runs to 14 residues. CDR3: CASSVATIGATQYF. For the CDR3, the DNA is TGTGCCAGCAGCGTAGCTACGATTGGAGCTACGCAGTATTTT.

This clone was counted once. The V and J genes are TRBV6-5 and TRBJ1-1; TRBD1 agrees at 9 bases. This CDR3 comprises 14 residues. J gave up 4 bases and V 6 bases, and 6 bases lay outside the gene matches. The V gene's germline CDR1 is MNHEY and CDR2 SVGAGI. CDR3 loop: CASRTGGKGTEAFF. The CDR3 DNA follows: TGTGCCAGCAGAACAGGGGGCAAGGGCACTGAAGCTTTCTTT.

The chain carries TRBV15 and TRBJ2-1; TRBD2 matches 10 bases. CDR3 size: 16 residues. The V and J ends lost 0 bases and 5 bases, in that order; junction bases with no gene match: 4. Germline V gene lookup returns CDR1 LNHNV and CDR2 YYDKDF (reference sequence). Here the CDR3 reads CATSRDLAGGDNEQFF. The CDR3 DNA sequence: TGTGCCACCAGCAGAGATTTAGCGGGGGGAGACAATGAGCAGTTCTTC.

V usage is TRBV7-6 and J usage is TRBJ2-1, with 9 bases identical to TRBD1. V shed 9 bases, J shed 2 bases, and the junction held 2 bases outside the gene matches. The CDR3 sequence is 13 residues long. The germline V gene has CDR1 SGHVS and CDR2 FNYEAQ. Here the CDR3 reads CASGTGPYNEQFF. Here the CDR3 DNA reads TGTGCCAGTGGGACAGGGCCCTACAATGAGCAGTTCTTC.

The CDR3 protein is CAISLTDTQYF. The CDR3 DNA follows: TGTGCCATCAGCCTCACAGATACGCAGTATTTT. This chain uses TRBV10-3 with TRBJ2-3, with D hard to call. CDR1 and CDR2 (germline): ENHRY, SYGVKD. V was shortened by 6 bases and J by 2 bases, with 3 bases between the two germline ends. The CDR3 totals 11 residues.

The chain links TRBV18 to TRBJ2-7; possibly TRBD1 for D (6 bases). V was pared by 3 bases and J by 7 bases, with 16 bases between. Germline V gives CDR1 KGHSH, CDR2 LQKENI. The CDR3 totals 14 residues. CDR3 bases: TGTGCCAGCTCACCCAAGACGACAGGTCAGGAGCAGTACTTC. Translated, it gives CASSPKTTGQEQYF.

The CDR3: CASSPGRDTEAFF. CDR3 DNA sequence: TGTGCCAGCAGCCCTGGGAGGGACACTGAAGCTTTCTTT. The chain has TRBV7-2 and TRBJ1-1, with D uncertain. The V gene's germline CDR1 is SGHTA and CDR2 FQGNSA. The CDR3 spans 13 residues. V was shortened by 5 bases and J by 3 bases, with 10 bases between the two germline ends.

The rearrangement uses TRBV18 and TRBJ1-2; 7 nucleotides match TRBD1. The CDR3 spans 14 residues. V was clipped by 0 bases and J by 2 bases; unmatched bases: 0. Germline CDR1 and CDR2: KGHSH and LQKENI. CDR3 amino acids: CASSPPGQNYGYTF. The CDR3, as DNA: TGTGCCAGCTCACCACCGGGACAGAACTATGGCTACACCTTC.

The chain couples TRBV4-3 to TRBJ2-3; 9 bases are shared with TRBD1. Germline V gives CDR1 LGHNA, CDR2 YSLEER. The V and J ends lost 0 bases and 7 bases, in that order; junction bases with no gene match: 5. The length of the CDR3 is 15 residues. CDR3 DNA: TGCGCCAGCAGCCAAGATTCCGGGACAGGGAATACGCAGTATTTT. Residues: CASSQDSGTGNTQYF.

This chain joins TRBV6-2 or TRBV6-3 and TRBJ1-5; maybe TRBD1 (5 bases). The CDR3 sequence is 19 residues long. The V end was cut by 2 bases, the J end by 4 bases, with 24 bases between. Germline values: CDR1 MNHEY, CDR2 SVGEGT. CDR3 sequence (DNA): TGTGCCAGCAGTTACGTGTTTTGGGGGGGAGAGGGAAAAAATCAGCCCCAGCATTTT. Its protein is CASSYVFWGGEGKNQPQHF.

The chain links TRBV12-1 to TRBJ1-2. TRBV12-1 is an annotated pseudogene. The CDR3 extends over 14 amino acids. The CDR3: CASSSEGFAYGYTF. In DNA form, the CDR3 reads TGTGCCAGCAGCTCTGAGGGTTTCGCCTATGGCTACACCTTC.